This entry features one T cell receptor (beta chain) sequence. Investigators performed immunoSEQ version v3.0 at survey level. Generated by immunoSEQ multiplex PCR, the TCRdb table keeps only in-frame clones and is missing some. The sample carries some 21,000 clones, around 80% recorded once. Inclusion required at least two post-ART and at least one pre-ART PBMC samples. The CDR3 has 15 residues. The V gene's germline CDR1 is PRHDT and CDR2 FYEKMQ (reference sequence). V was clipped by 5 bases and J by 8 bases, with 18 bases between them. The sample originates from a study of long-term antiretroviral therapy in people with HIV.

This chain connects TRBV13 to TRBJ1-4, with D perhaps TRBD1 (5 bases). This TCR was sampled from a woman younger than 45 with HIV. This specimen was unsorted PBMCs, taken 0.2 years after starting antiretroviral therapy. CDR3 sequence: CASSVRSGAGEKLFF. The CDR3 bases are TGTGCCAGCAGCGTAAGGTCTGGGGCCGGAGAAAAACTGTTTTTT.